This T cell receptor (beta chain) was sequenced during a study of CD8 T cells in ankylosing spondylitis. There are 12 residues in the CDR3. CDR1 SEHNR and CDR2 FQNEAQ come from the germline V gene (reference sequence). The ends were cut back, 6 bases at V and 9 bases at J, with 14 bases in the middle. 5'-RACE, quantitative and with molecular barcodes, yielded the TCR beta libraries. MiXCR, run by TCRdb on the 5' RACE reads, gives a single entry per CDR3 protein. This table holds about 330,000 distinct CDR3 sequences, around 8% found once. A note on this clonotype: Its antigen is undetermined.

Findings and caveats of the study: Seven to nine highly homologous variants made up a TCR beta motif, and this motif appeared characteristic of ankylosing spondylitis blood.

The material sequenced was blood, either unsorted or a sorted T cell fraction (not recorded which). The sequence came from a male donor with ankylosing spondylitis. The rearrangement links TRBV7-9 to TRBJ2-5, with D possibly matching TRBD2 (6 bases). This CDR3 is CASSPWGEAQYF. The DNA of the CDR3 is TGTGCCAGCAGTCCGTGGGGGGAAGCCCAGTACTTC.